This T cell receptor beta chain was profiled in a study of regulatory T cells in long-lasting Graves disease. Study conclusions and caveats: Persistent Graves' cases showed lower TCR diversity than newly diagnosed cases. Clonotypes that were public and shared totalled a few thousand in persistent patients versus 966 in new patients. Persistent disease was associated with favored TRBV28 usage and with favored use of TRBJ1-2 and TRBJ2-5.

Arm-PCR of CDR3 regions and iRepertoire HTBI primers were used to build TCR beta libraries. MiXCR, applied by TCRdb to the multiplex PCR reads, yields one record per CDR3 protein. The sample includes approximately 250,000 distinct CDR3 sequences, about 17% of them seen just once. With 10 bases clipped from V and 4 bases from J, the junction kept 13 bases outside the gene matches. The CDR3 sequence is 16 residues long. Germline V CDR1 and CDR2: SGHVS, FNYEAQ. Time point specified: newly diagnosed GD, antithyroid drugs for less than 3 months. Construction of the TCR library relied on RNA isolated from PBMCs. This clonotype was found many times. Its matching antigen is unknown.

This TCR was sampled from a female donor with Graves disease. This sequence joins TRBV7-6 and TRBJ1-3, with 10 bases fitting TRBD1. Specimen: peripheral blood mononuclear cells (PBMCs), collected at new diagnosis, from a patient treated with antithyroid drugs. CDR3 DNA sequence: TGTGCCACCGGGACAGGGGACTTTTCGTCCGGAAACACCATATATTTT. This gives the protein CATGTGDFSSGNTIYF.